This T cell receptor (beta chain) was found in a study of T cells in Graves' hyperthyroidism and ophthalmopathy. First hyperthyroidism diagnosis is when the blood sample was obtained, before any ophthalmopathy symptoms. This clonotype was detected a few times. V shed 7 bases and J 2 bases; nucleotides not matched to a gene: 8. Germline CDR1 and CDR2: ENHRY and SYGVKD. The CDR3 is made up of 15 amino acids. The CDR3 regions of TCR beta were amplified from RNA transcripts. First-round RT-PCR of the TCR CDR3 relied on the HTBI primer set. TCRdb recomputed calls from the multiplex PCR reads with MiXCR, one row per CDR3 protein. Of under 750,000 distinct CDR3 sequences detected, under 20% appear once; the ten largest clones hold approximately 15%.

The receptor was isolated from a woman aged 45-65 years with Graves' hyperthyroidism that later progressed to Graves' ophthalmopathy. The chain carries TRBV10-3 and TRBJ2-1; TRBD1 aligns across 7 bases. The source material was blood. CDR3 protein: CAITVRGLTYNEQFF. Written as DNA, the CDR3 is TGTGCCATCACAGTCAGGGGGTTAACCTACAATGAGCAGTTCTTC.